The clone carrying this T cell receptor (beta chain) was counted many times. The antigen is not known. The sample belongs to a study of human T cells and chemical hapten exposure. The overall study: All through the approximately 23-week study, the scalp of each patient received diphenylcyclopropenone doses weekly. Points from the study as a whole: PT1 expanded TCR numbers tracked positively with patch test score. The donor cohort had alopecia, so its immune response may not match that of healthy people.

MiXCR, applied by TCRdb to the RACE reads, yields one record per CDR3 protein. The sample consists of roughly 380,000 distinct CDR3 sequences, roughly 5% of them appearing once. Time point meaning: pre-sensitization, week 0. Indicated treatment: therapeutic diphenylcyclopropenone sensitization with weekly scalp DPC. V lost 5 bases to trimming and J lost 5 bases; unmatched junction nucleotides: 14. The CDR3 sequence is 17 residues long. Germline assignment: CDR1 SGHTA and CDR2 FQGNSA. The source is a woman aged 50 to 60 with alopecia areata. Some clones in this sample may be carry-over from other donors' samples. Sequencing was performed on whole blood, taken in connection with sensitization to the hapten diphenylcyclopropenone (DPC). The chain is built from TRBV7-2 and TRBJ2-3; TRBD2 agrees at 9 bases. CDR3 protein: CASSQRIAGAVEDTQYF. For the CDR3, the DNA is TGTGCCAGCAGCCAGCGAATAGCGGGGGCGGTTGAAGATACGCAGTATTTT.